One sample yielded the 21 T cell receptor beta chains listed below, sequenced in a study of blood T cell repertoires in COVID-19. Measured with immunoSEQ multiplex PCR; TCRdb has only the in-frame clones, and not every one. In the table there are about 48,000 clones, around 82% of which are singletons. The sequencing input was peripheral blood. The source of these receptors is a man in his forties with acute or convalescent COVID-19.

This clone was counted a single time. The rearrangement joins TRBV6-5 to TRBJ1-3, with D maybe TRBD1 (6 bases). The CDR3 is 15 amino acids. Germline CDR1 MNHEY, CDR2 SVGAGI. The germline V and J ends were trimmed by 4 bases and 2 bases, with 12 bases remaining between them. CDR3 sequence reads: CASSLGGVAGNTIYF. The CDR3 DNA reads TGTGCCAGCAGTTTAGGGGGGGTAGCTGGAAACACCATATATTTT.

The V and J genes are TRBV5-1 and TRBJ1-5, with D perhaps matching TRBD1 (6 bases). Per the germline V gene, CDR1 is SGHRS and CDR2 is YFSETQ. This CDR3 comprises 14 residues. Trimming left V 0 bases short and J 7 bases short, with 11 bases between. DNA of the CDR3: TGCGCCAGCAGCTTGGGACAGGTCGGACAGCCCCAGCATTTT. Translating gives CASSLGQVGQPQHF. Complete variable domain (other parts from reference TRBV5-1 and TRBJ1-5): KAGVTQTPRYLIKTRGQQVTLSCSPISGHRSVSWYQQTPGQGLQFLFEYFSETQRNKGNFPGRFSGRQFSNSRSEMNVSTLELGDSALYLCASSLGQVGQPQHFGDGTRLSIL.

In DNA, the CDR3 is TGTGCCATCAGTGAAAGACAGCTTACTCCTAGGGAGCAGTACTTC. Translating gives CAISERQLTPREQYF. This chain uses TRBV10-3 with TRBJ2-7; D is possibly TRBD1 (5 bases). Trimming removed 3 bases at V and 7 bases at J, with 19 bases between. This CDR3 contains 15 residues. The germline V gene encodes CDR1 ENHRY and CDR2 SYGVKD.

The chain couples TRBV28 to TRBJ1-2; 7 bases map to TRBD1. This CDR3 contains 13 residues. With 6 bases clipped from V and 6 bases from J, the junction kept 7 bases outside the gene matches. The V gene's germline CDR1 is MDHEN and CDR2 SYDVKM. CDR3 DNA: TGTGCCAGCAGACGACAGGGTATAGATGGCTACACCTTC. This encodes CASRRQGIDGYTF.

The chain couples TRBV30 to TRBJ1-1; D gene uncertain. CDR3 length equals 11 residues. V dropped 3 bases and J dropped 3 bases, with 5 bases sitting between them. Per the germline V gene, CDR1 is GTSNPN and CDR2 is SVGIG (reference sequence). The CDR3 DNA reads TGTGCCTGGAGCGTAGACACTGAAGCTTTCTTT. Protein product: CAWSVDTEAFF.

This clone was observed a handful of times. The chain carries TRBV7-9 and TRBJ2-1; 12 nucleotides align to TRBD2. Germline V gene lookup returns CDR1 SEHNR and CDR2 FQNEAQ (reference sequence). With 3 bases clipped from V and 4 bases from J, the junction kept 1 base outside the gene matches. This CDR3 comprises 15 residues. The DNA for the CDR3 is TGTGCCAGCAGCTTCACTAGCGGGGGGTACAATGAGCAGTTCTTC. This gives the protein CASSFTSGGYNEQFF.

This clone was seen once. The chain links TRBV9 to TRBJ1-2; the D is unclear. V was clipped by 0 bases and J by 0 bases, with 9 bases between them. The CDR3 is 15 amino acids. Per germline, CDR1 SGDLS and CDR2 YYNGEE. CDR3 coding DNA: TGTGCCAGCAGCGTAGGTCCTTTAACTAACTATGGCTACACCTTC. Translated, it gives CASSVGPLTNYGYTF. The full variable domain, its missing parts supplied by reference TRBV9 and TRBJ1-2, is DSGVTQTPKHLITATGQRVTLRCSPRSGDLSVYWYQQSLDQGLQFLIQYYNGEERAKGNILERFSAQQFPDLHSELNLSSLELGDSALYFCASSVGPLTNYGYTFGSGTRLTVV.

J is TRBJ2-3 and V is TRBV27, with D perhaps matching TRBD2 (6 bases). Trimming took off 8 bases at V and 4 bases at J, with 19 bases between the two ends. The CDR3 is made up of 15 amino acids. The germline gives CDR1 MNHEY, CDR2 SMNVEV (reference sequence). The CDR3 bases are TGTGCCAGCCGAGGAGGGGAAATAATCTCAGATACGCAGTATTTT. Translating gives CASRGGEIISDTQYF.

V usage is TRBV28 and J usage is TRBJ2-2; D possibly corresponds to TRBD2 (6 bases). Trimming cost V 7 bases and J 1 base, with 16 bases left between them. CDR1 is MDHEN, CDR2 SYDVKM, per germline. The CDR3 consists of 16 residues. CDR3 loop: CASTGTGLKNTGELFF. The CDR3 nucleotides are TGTGCCAGCACCGGTACGGGACTGAAGAACACCGGGGAGCTGTTTTTT.

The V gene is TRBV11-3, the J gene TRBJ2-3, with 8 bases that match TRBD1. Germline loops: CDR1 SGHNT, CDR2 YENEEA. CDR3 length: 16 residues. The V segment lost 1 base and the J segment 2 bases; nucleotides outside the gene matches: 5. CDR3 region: CASSLGRDRTTDTQYF. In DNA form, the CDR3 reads TGTGCCAGCAGCTTAGGTCGGGACAGGACCACAGATACGCAGTATTTT.

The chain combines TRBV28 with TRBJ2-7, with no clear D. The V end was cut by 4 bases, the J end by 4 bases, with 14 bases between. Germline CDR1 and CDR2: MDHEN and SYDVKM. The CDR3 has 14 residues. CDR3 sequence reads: CASSSDGAGYEQYF. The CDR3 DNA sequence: TGTGCCAGCAGTTCAGACGGAGCCGGATACGAGCAGTACTTC.

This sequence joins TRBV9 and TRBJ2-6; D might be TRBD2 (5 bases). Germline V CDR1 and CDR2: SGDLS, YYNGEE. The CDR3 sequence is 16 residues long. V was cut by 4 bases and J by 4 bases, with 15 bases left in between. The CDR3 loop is CASSPPTGMGANVLTF. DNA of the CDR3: TGTGCCAGCAGCCCCCCCACGGGGATGGGGGCCAACGTCCTGACTTTC.

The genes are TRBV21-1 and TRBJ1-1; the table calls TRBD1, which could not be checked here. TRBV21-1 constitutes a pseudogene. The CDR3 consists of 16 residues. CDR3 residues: CASSKGGRGPLTEAFF. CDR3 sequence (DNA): TGTGCCAGCAGCAAAGGGGGCAGGGGGCCTTTGACTGAAGCTTTCTTT.

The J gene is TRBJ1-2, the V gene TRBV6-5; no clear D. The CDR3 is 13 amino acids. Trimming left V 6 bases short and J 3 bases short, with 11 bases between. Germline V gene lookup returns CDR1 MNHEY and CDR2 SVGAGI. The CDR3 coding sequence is TGTGCCAGCAGCCGGGAGGTCTACTATGGCTACACCTTC. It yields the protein CASSREVYYGYTF.

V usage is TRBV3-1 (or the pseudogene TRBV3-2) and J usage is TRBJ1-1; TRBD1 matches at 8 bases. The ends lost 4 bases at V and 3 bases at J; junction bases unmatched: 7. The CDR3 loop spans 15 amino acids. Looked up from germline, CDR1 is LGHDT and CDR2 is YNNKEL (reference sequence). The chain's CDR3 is CASSLSRQGHTEAFF. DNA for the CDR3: TGTGCCAGCAGCCTAAGTCGACAGGGGCACACTGAAGCTTTCTTT.

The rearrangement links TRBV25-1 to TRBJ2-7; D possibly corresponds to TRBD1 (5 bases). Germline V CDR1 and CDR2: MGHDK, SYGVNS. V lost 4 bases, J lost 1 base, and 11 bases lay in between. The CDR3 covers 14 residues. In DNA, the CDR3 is TGTGCCAGCAGTGGCCAGGGCAGATCCTACGAGCAGTACTTC. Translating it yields CASSGQGRSYEQYF.

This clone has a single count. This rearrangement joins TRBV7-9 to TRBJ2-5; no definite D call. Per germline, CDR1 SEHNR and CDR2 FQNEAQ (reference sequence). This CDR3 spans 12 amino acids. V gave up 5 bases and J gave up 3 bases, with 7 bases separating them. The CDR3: CASSLLKETQYF. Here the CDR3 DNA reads TGTGCCAGCAGCCTATTGAAAGAGACCCAGTACTTC.

The CDR3 nucleotides are TGTGCCAGCAGTTTATACCAGACTAACTATGGCTACACCTTC. Amino acid sequence: CASSLYQTNYGYTF. The V call is TRBV28, the J call TRBJ1-2, with no clear D. The germline V gene encodes CDR1 MDHEN and CDR2 SYDVKM. This CDR3 contains 14 residues. V lost 1 base to trimming and J lost 0 bases, with 6 bases between them.

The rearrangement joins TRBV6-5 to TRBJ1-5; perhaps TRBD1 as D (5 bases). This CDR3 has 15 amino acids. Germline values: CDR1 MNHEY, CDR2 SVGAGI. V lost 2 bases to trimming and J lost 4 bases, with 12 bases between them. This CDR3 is CASSYGAGNNQPQHF. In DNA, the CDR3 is TGTGCCAGCAGTTACGGGGCAGGGAATAATCAGCCCCAGCATTTT.

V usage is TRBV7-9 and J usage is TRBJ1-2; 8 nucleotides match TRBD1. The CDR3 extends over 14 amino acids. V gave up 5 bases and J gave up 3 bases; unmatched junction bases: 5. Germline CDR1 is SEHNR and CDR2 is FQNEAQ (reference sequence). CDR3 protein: CASSLQGGYYGYTF. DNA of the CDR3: TGTGCCAGCAGCCTACAGGGGGGCTACTATGGCTACACCTTC.

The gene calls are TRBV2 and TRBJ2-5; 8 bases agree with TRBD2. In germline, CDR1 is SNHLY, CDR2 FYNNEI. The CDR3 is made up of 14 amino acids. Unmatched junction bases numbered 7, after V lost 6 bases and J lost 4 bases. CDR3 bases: TGTGCCAGCAGCCGGGGGGGGGTCGCAGAGACCCAGTACTTC. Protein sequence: CASSRGGVAETQYF.